The entry below gives a single T cell receptor (beta chain) sequence along with its context. Its antigen is unknown. cDNA libraries of TCR beta carried unique molecular identifiers. TCRdb re-called the PCR reads with MiXCR, one entry per CDR3 protein. Of about 810,000 distinct CDR3 sequences listed, about 50% are singletons. The data were obtained in a study of post-analysis software for immune sequencing data. Study conclusions and caveats: In patients, about 5 TRBV segments were more frequent than in controls, with TRBV5-6, TRBV5-1 and TRBV20-1 among them.

This CDR3 has 15 residues. Germline loops: CDR1 SEHNR, CDR2 FQNEAQ (reference sequence). The V gene lost 2 bases and the J gene lost 2 bases, with 12 bases spanning the gap. The receptor's source is a girl aged 5-17 years with multiple sclerosis. Sequenced: blood. J is TRBJ2-5 and V is TRBV7-9, with D maybe TRBD1 (6 bases). CDR3 in amino acids: CASSLSPRGQETQYF. Here the CDR3 DNA reads TGTGCCAGCAGCTTATCTCCCAGGGGACAAGAGACCCAGTACTTC.